One sample yielded the 27 T cell receptor beta chains listed below, sequenced in a study of Graves' ophthalmopathy and Graves' hyperthyroidism. Amplification from RNA transcripts yielded the TCR beta CDR3 regions. Investigators did first-round RT-PCR with HTBI primers, then second-round multiplex PCR. TCRdb processed the multiplex PCR reads anew with MiXCR; each CDR3 protein has one entry. The top ten hold approximately 3.2% of the sample, which has hundreds of thousands of distinct CDR3 sequences, under 25% seen once. Sequenced sample: peripheral blood. All receptors derive from a woman aged 18-35 years with stable Graves' hyperthyroidism.

The table lists this clonotype with many counts. The DNA for the CDR3 is TGCGCCAGCAGCCGGAACAGGGCCCCCTATAATTCACCCCTCCACTTT. It specifies CASSRNRAPYNSPLHF. The gene calls are TRBV4-3 and TRBJ1-6, with D possibly matching TRBD1 (6 bases). V was cut by 4 bases and J by 2 bases, with 12 bases left in between. The CDR3 totals 16 residues. The germline gives CDR1 LGHNA, CDR2 YSLEER.

This clonotype occurred many times. This chain joins TRBV12-3 or TRBV12-4 and TRBJ1-5; unclear D gene. The CDR3 is made up of 14 amino acids. V gave up 2 bases and J gave up 6 bases, with 11 bases separating them. The DNA for the CDR3 is TGTGCCAGCAGTTTACGGGCATCGGGTCAGCCCCAGCATTTT. Its translation: CASSLRASGQPQHF.

This clonotype showed up many times. This chain links TRBV6-2 or TRBV6-3 with TRBJ2-7; 8 bases are a match to TRBD1. CDR3 length: 15 amino acids. Germline V gives CDR1 MNHEY, CDR2 SVGEGT. J was trimmed by 4 bases and V by 5 bases; bases with no gene match: 10. In nucleotides, the CDR3 is TGTGCCAGCAGTCCCGGACAGGGCCGGTGGTACGAGCAGTACTTC. This translates into CASSPGQGRWYEQYF.

This clonotype was seen many times. The rearrangement links TRBV6-4 to TRBJ1-5, with 12 positions matching TRBD1. With V trimmed by 2 bases and J by 2 bases, 7 bases remained unmatched. The CDR3 totals 18 residues. From germline, CDR1 is MRHNA and CDR2 SNTAGT. The CDR3 nucleotides are TGTGCCAGCAGTGACCCGGGACAGGGGGCGCGGGGCAATCAGCCCCAGCATTTT. This codes for CASSDPGQGARGNQPQHF.

The chain employs TRBV6-1 and TRBJ1-1; the D gene is possibly TRBD1 (5 bases). V lost 3 bases and J lost 13, with 21 bases in between. This CDR3 has 14 amino acids. Germline assignment: CDR1 MNHNS and CDR2 SASEGT. This CDR3 reads CASSDPQAAGWSFF. The CDR3 DNA reads TGTGCCAGCAGTGATCCCCAGGCGGCAGGGTGGAGTTTCTTT.

The gene calls are TRBV4-1 and TRBJ1-3, with D perhaps matching TRBD1 (6 bases). Trimming stripped 0 bases from V and 0 bases from J, with 15 bases between. The CDR3 spans 18 residues. Germline V gives CDR1 MGHRA, CDR2 YSYEKL. The CDR3 DNA sequence: TGCGCCAGCAGCCAAGACAGGGGATTCAGGAGCTCTGGAAACACCATATATTTT. The encoded protein is CASSQDRGFRSSGNTIYF.

This clonotype was picked up many times. The V and J genes are TRBV15 and TRBJ2-7, with D possibly being TRBD1 or TRBD2 (6 bases each). Germline V gene data show CDR1 as LNHNV and CDR2 as YYDKDF (reference sequence). The V end lost 0 bases, the J end lost 2 bases, and 11 bases lay between the germline ends. The CDR3 spans 15 residues. The CDR3 is CATSRDPGATYEQYF. DNA of the CDR3: TGTGCCACCAGCAGAGATCCGGGGGCAACCTACGAGCAGTACTTC. Variable domain in full (rest from reference TRBV15 and TRBJ2-7): DAMVIQNPRYQVTQFGKPVTLSCSQTLNHNVMYWYQQKSSQAPKLLFHYYDKDFNNEADTPDNFQSRRPNTSFCFLDIRSPGLGDTAMYLCATSRDPGATYEQYFGPGTRLTVT.

This clonotype was observed many times. The chain has TRBV11-2 and TRBJ2-7, with 11 bases identical to TRBD2. Germline V gene lookup returns CDR1 SGHAT and CDR2 FQNNGV. This CDR3 contains 15 residues. V lost 1 base, J lost 2 bases, and 1 base stayed unmatched. The DNA of the CDR3 is TGTGCCAGCAGCTTAGTTAGCGGGAGGGCCTACGAGCAGTACTTC. Translated: CASSLVSGRAYEQYF.

This clonotype was counted a few times. The chain employs TRBV4-1 and TRBJ1-3, with D unresolved. The V and J ends lost 0 bases and 4 bases respectively, with 13 bases between them. The germline CDR1 and CDR2 sequences are MGHRA and YSYEKL. The CDR3 totals 16 residues. In DNA form, the CDR3 reads TGCGCCAGCAGCCAAGATCGGTACCGTACCGGAAACACCATATATTTT. Its translation: CASSQDRYRTGNTIYF.

This clonotype was counted many times. The chain joins TRBV27 to TRBJ2-5; D tentatively fits TRBD1 or TRBD2 (6 bases each). The CDR3 is 15 residues long. V was trimmed by 3 bases and J by 3 bases, leaving 14 bases between them. Germline CDR1 is MNHEY and CDR2 is SMNVEV (reference sequence). The CDR3 nucleotides read TGTGCCAGCAGTTTGTCCCCGGGGGCGGAAGAGACCCAGTACTTC. Residues: CASSLSPGAEETQYF.

The J gene is TRBJ2-7, the V gene TRBV27, with D perhaps matching TRBD2 (5 bases). V gave up 5 bases and J gave up 3 bases, with 17 bases separating them. The CDR3 has 15 residues. The germline V gene has CDR1 MNHEY and CDR2 SMNVEV (reference sequence). The CDR3 reads CASSTIEGSFYEQYF. The DNA of the CDR3 is TGTGCCAGCAGTACAATAGAGGGTTCTTTCTACGAGCAGTACTTC.

This clonotype has ten or more counts. A much larger clone differs from this one at a single base, so this may be a read error. V and J are TRBV6-1 and TRBJ1-1; no reliable D call. CDR1 MNHNS and CDR2 SASEGT come from the germline V gene. This CDR3 is 14 amino acids long. The V end lost 4 bases, the J end lost 1 base, and 10 bases lay between the germline ends. This CDR3 is CASSAFAGNTEAFF. The CDR3 DNA follows: TGTGCCAGCAGTGCCTTTGCAGGGAACACTGAAGCTTTCTTT.

V and J are TRBV6-2 or TRBV6-3 and TRBJ2-7, with 9 bases identical to TRBD1. Trimming at V came to 6 bases and at J to 9 bases, leaving 9 bases not matched to a gene. The CDR3 extends over 13 amino acids. Germline values: CDR1 MNHEY, CDR2 SVGEGT. In DNA, the CDR3 is TGTGCCAGCAGAGAGACAGGGGGACATGGGCAGTACTTC. Residues: CASRETGGHGQYF.

The chain couples TRBV20-1 to TRBJ2-1; TRBD2 matches at 16 bases. Germline values: CDR1 DFQATT, CDR2 SNEGSKA (reference sequence). V shed 2 bases and J 6 bases; nucleotides not matched to a gene: 7. The CDR3 runs 17 residues. CDR3 sequence: CSARSFGTSGRANEQFF. CDR3 nucleotides: TGCAGTGCTAGATCCTTCGGGACTAGCGGGAGGGCCAATGAGCAGTTCTTC.

This clonotype came up many times. The chain carries TRBV12-5 and TRBJ2-6; 9 bases map to TRBD2. With V trimmed by 2 bases and J by 4 bases, 12 bases remained unmatched. This CDR3 comprises 19 residues. The germline V gene encodes CDR1 LGHNT and CDR2 FRNRAP. CDR3 in amino acids: CASGLPSSSGTAGANVLTF. As DNA, the CDR3 is TGTGCTAGTGGTTTGCCCTCTTCTAGCGGGACTGCCGGGGCCAACGTCCTGACTTTC.

This clonotype was recorded many times. The rearrangement joins TRBV7-2 to TRBJ2-5; D gene unclear. The CDR3 has 13 amino acids. The germline V and J ends were trimmed by 10 bases and 1 base, with 13 bases remaining between them. Germline V gene sequence: CDR1 SGHTA, CDR2 FQGNSA. The CDR3 loop is CATRRASQETQYF. As DNA, the CDR3 is TGTGCCACCAGAAGGGCCTCCCAAGAGACCCAGTACTTC.

This clonotype appeared many times. The rearrangement links TRBV7-2 to TRBJ2-7; D is unresolved. The CDR3 length is 14 residues. V dropped 1 base and J dropped 5 bases, with 12 bases sitting between them. Germline-derived CDR1 and CDR2 are SGHTA and FQGNSA. In nucleotides, the CDR3 is TGTGCCAGCAGCTTAGTAATCACCCTCGACGAGCAGTACTTC. Its protein product is CASSLVITLDEQYF.

The rearrangement uses TRBV19 and TRBJ2-7; TRBD2 aligns across 9 bases. The CDR3 has 14 amino acids. The junction had 12 bases not matched to a gene; V was cut back by 8 bases and J by 7 bases. Germline CDR1 and CDR2: LNHDA and SQIVND (reference sequence). The DNA for the CDR3 is TGTGCCAGTTCGGAAAGTAGCGGGAGTGATGAGCAGTACTTC. Its translation: CASSESSGSDEQYF.

This clonotype was seen at least ten times. The V call is TRBV9, the J call TRBJ2-7; 9 nucleotides line up with TRBD2. The CDR3 has 16 residues. The germline V gene encodes CDR1 SGDLS and CDR2 YYNGEE. The V gene end was trimmed by 1 base and the J gene end by 2 bases; junction bases not matched to a gene: 7. This chain's CDR3 is CASSVLLREGPYEQYF. The CDR3 region has the DNA TGTGCCAGCAGCGTACTCCTGCGGGAGGGCCCCTACGAGCAGTACTTC.

This clonotype has at least ten counts. This chain links TRBV12-3 or TRBV12-4 with TRBJ1-5; D gene ambiguous. The CDR3 covers 12 residues. V lost 6 bases and J 4 bases, leaving 7 bases between the germline ends. The CDR3 spells CASSPGNQPQHF. CDR3 bases: TGTGCCAGCAGCCCCGGTAATCAGCCCCAGCATTTT.

This clonotype was counted ten times or more. The V gene is TRBV5-6, the J gene TRBJ1-1; possible D gene TRBD1, 6 bases. CDR1 and CDR2 (germline): SGHDT, YYEEEE. V was shortened by 2 bases and J by 3 bases, with 11 bases between the two germline ends. This CDR3 is built from 14 residues. The CDR3 loop reads CASSLIQGDTEAFF. The DNA for the CDR3 is TGTGCCAGCAGCTTAATACAGGGTGACACTGAAGCTTTCTTT. The whole variable domain, remainder taken from reference TRBV5-6 and TRBJ1-1, is DAGVTQSPTHLIKTRGQQVTLRCSPKSGHDTVSWYQQALGQGPQFIFQYYEEEERQRGNFPDRFSGHQFPNYSSELNVNALLLGDSALYLCASSLIQGDTEAFFGQGTRLTVV.

This clonotype was observed at least ten times. CDR3 sequence: CASSRRGAGGTGELFF. For the CDR3, the DNA is TGTGCCAGCAGCCGCAGGGGGGCGGGAGGGACCGGGGAGCTGTTTTTT. The rearrangement joins TRBV6-5 to TRBJ2-2, with 9 bases aligning to TRBD2. Germline values: CDR1 MNHEY, CDR2 SVGAGI. J gave up 5 bases and V 6 bases, and 10 bases lay outside the gene matches. The CDR3 spans 16 residues.

This clonotype was observed at least ten times. The chain couples TRBV5-6 to TRBJ1-1; possible D gene TRBD1, 5 bases. The germline V gene has CDR1 SGHDT and CDR2 YYEEEE. The CDR3 contains 18 residues. The V end lost 4 bases, the J end lost 10 bases, and 32 bases lay between the germline ends. The CDR3 coding sequence is TGTGCCAGCAGCCTAAGGGTTCGTTTGAGTGGGGCACTGGAGACAGCTTTCTTT. Protein sequence: CASSLRVRLSGALETAFF.

This clonotype has a count of ten or more. V is TRBV24-1 and J is TRBJ2-7; possible D gene TRBD2, 6 bases. CDR1 and CDR2 (germline): KGHDR, SFDVKD. V shed 7 bases and J shed 0 bases, with 21 bases lying between them. The CDR3 spans 17 residues. The CDR3 loop reads CATSRLAYQGGSYEQYF. The CDR3 region has the DNA TGTGCCACCAGCCGCCTCGCGTACCAGGGAGGCTCCTACGAGCAGTACTTC.

This clonotype has just a few counts. The chain is built from TRBV5-1 and TRBJ1-1, with 7 bases matching TRBD1. J lost 3 bases, V lost 5 bases, and 4 bases had no gene match. Germline CDR1 and CDR2: SGHRS and YFSETQ. The CDR3 loop spans 13 amino acids. CDR3 coding DNA: TGCGCCAGCAGGGAACAGGGGCACACTGAAGCTTTCTTT. Translated: CASREQGHTEAFF.

This clonotype was seen many times. The chain has TRBV7-2 and TRBJ1-6; no firm D call. Germline V gene data show CDR1 as SGHTA and CDR2 as FQGNSA. V was shortened by 2 bases and J by 0 bases, with 11 bases between the two germline ends. This CDR3 contains 17 residues. The CDR3 loop is CASSLRRRSSYNSPLHF. The CDR3 coding sequence is TGTGCCAGCAGCTTACGGAGGCGTAGCTCCTATAATTCACCCCTCCACTTT.

This clonotype was found many times. V usage is TRBV6-2 or TRBV6-3 and J usage is TRBJ1-3, with D unclear. Germline V gene data show CDR1 as MNHEY and CDR2 as SVGEGT. The CDR3 totals 18 residues. V lost 0 bases and J lost 0, with 15 bases in between. The CDR3 sequence: CASSYSYSRTGSGNTIYF. The CDR3 DNA follows: TGTGCCAGCAGTTACTCATATAGCCGGACGGGCTCTGGAAACACCATATATTTT.